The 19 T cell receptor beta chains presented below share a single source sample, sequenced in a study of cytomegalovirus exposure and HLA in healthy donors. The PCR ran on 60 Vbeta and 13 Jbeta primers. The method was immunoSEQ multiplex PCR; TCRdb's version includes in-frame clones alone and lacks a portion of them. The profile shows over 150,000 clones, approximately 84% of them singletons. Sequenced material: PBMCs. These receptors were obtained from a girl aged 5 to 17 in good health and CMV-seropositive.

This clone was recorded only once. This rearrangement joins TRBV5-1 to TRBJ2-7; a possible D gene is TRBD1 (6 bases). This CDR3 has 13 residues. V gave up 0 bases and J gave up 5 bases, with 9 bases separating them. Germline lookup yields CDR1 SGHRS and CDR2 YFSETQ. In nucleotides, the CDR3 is TGCGCCAGCAGCTTGGGGAACAGGGACGAGCAGTACTTC. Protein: CASSLGNRDEQYF. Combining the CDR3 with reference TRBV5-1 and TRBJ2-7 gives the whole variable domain KAGVTQTPRYLIKTRGQQVTLSCSPISGHRSVSWYQQTPGQGLQFLFEYFSETQRNKGNFPGRFSGRQFSNSRSEMNVSTLELGDSALYLCASSLGNRDEQYFGPGTRLTVT.

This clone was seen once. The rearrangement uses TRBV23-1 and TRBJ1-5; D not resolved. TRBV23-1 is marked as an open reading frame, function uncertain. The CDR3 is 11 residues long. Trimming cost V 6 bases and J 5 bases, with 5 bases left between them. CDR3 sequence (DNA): TGCGCCAGCAGCCTTTATCAGCCCCAGCATTTT. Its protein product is CASSLYQPQHF.

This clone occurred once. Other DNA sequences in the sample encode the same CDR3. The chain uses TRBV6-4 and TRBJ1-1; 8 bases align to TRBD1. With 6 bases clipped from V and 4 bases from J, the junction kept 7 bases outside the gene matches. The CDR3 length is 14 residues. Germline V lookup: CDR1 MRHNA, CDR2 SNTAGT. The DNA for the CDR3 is TGTGCCAGCAGGGAGACAGGGGAGGGCACTGAAGCTTTCTTT. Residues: CASRETGEGTEAFF.

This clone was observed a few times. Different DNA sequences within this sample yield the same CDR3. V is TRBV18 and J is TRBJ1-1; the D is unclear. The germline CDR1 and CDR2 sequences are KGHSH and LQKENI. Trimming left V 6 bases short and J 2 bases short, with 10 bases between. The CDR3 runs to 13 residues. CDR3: CASSPEGNTEAFF. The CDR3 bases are TGTGCCAGCTCGCCCGAGGGAAACACTGAAGCTTTCTTT.

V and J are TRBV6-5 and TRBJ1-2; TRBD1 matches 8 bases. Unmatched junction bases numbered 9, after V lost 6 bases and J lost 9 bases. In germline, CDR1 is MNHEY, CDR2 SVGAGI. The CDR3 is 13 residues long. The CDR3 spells CASREDRASSYTF. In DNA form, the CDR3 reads TGTGCCAGCAGGGAGGACAGGGCTTCTAGCTACACCTTC.

CDR3 DNA: TGCGCCAGCAGCTTGGAGACAGGGCTTAATGGCTACACCTTC. Its translation is CASSLETGLNGYTF. This rearrangement joins TRBV5-1 to TRBJ1-2, with TRBD1 identical over 7 bases. CDR1 and CDR2 from the germline V gene are SGHRS and YFSETQ. V lost 0 bases to trimming and J lost 6 bases; unmatched junction nucleotides: 5. This CDR3 comprises 14 residues.

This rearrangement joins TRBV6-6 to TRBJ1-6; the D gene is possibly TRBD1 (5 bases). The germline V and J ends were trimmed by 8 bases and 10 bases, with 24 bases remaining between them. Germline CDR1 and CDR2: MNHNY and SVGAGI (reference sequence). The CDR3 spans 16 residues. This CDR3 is CASAPAGVRDRSPLHF. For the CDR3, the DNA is TGTGCCAGCGCCCCCGCCGGTGTCAGGGATCGGTCACCCCTCCACTTT.

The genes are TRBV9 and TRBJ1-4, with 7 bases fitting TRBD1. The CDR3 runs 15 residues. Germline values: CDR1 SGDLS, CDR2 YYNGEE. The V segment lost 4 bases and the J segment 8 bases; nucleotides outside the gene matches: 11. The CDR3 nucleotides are TGTGCCAGCAGCACAAAGACAGGGCGGGGAGAAAAACTGTTTTTT. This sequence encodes CASSTKTGRGEKLFF.

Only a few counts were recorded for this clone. For the CDR3, the DNA is TGTGCCAGCAGTCCCAACAGGGGATTCACCCTCCACTTT. Its translation is CASSPNRGFTLHF. V and J are TRBV5-6 and TRBJ1-6; 7 nucleotides align to TRBD1. V shed 5 bases and J 14 bases; nucleotides not matched to a gene: 10. Germline CDR1 is SGHDT and CDR2 is YYEEEE. This CDR3 spans 13 amino acids.

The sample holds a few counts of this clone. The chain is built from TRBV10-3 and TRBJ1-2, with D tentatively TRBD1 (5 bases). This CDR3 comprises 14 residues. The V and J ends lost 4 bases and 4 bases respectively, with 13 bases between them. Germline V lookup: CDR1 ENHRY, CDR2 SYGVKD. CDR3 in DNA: TGTGCCATCAGTGGTGACCGGGGGGGCTATGGCTACACCTTC. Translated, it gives CAISGDRGGYGYTF.

The CDR3 DNA sequence: TGTGCCAGCAGCCCCGGGGACGAGCAGTACTTC. It is translated as CASSPGDEQYF. This chain connects TRBV9 to TRBJ2-7, with D maybe TRBD2 (5 bases). The CDR3 is 11 residues long. Trimming took off 4 bases at V and 5 bases at J, with 7 bases between the two ends. CDR1 SGDLS and CDR2 YYNGEE come from the germline V gene.

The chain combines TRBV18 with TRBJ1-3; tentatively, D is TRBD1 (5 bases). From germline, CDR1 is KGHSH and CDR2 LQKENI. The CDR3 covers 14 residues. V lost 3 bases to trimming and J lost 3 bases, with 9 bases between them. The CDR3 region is CASSPNRNGNTIYF. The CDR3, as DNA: TGTGCCAGCTCACCGAACAGGAATGGAAACACCATATATTTT. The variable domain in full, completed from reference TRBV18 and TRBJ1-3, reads NAGVMQNPRHLVRRRGQEARLRCSPMKGHSHVYWYRQLPEEGLKFMVYLQKENIIDESGMPKERFSAEFPKEGPSILRIQQVVRGDSAAYFCASSPNRNGNTIYFGEGSWLTVV.

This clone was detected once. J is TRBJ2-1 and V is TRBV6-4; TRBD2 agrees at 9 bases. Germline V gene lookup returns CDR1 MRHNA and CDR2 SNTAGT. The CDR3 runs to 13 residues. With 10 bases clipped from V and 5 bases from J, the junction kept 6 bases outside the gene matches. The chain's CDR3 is CATRLAEHNEQFF. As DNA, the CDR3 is TGTGCCACCAGACTAGCGGAACACAATGAGCAGTTCTTC.

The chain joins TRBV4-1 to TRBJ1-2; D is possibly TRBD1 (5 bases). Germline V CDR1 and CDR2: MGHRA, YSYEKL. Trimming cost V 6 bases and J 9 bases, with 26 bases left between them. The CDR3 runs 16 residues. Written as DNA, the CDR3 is TGCGCCAGCAGTCCACCCCCCGGCAGGGCAGTATCTCGCTACACCTTC. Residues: CASSPPPGRAVSRYTF.

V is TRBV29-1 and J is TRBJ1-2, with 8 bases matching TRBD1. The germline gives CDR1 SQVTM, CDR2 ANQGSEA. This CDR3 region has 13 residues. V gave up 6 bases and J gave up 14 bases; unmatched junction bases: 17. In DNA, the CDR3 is TGCAGCGTCTTGATAGGGTTACAGGGGGTGTCAACCTTC. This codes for CSVLIGLQGVSTF.

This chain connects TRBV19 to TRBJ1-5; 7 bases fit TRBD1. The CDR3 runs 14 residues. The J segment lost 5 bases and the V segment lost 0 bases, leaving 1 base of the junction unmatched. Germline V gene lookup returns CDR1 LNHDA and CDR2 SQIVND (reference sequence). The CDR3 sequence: CASSIEQGYQPQHF. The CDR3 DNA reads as TGTGCCAGTAGTATAGAACAGGGGTATCAGCCCCAGCATTTT.

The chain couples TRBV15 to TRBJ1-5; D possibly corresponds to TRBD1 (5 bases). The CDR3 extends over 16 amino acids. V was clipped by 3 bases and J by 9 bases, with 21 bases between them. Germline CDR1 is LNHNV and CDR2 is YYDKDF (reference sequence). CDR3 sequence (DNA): TGTGCCACCAGCAGGATGGGCACAGGTCCTGGATCGCCCCAGCATTTT. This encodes CATSRMGTGPGSPQHF.

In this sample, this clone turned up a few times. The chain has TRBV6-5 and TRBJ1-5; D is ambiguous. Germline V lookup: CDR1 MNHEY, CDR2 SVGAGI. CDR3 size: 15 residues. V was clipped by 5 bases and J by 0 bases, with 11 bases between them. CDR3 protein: CASSQQDNSNQPQHF. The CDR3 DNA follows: TGTGCCAGCAGTCAACAAGACAATAGCAATCAGCCCCAGCATTTT.

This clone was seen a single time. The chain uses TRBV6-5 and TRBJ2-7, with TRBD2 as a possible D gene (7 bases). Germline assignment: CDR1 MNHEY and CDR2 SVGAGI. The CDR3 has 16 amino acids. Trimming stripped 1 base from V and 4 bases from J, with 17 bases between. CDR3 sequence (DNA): TGTGCCAGCAGTTACTTTTCGGGGGGCGGATTTTACGAGCAGTACTTC. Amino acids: CASSYFSGGGFYEQYF.